This TCR beta chain stems from a study of cytomegalovirus exposure and HLA in healthy donors. Regarding the study as a whole: Presence/absence results assume similar sequencing depth per donor, which may not hold. In an earlier analysis, most TCR beta V segments were productive about 87% or about 30% of the time. Per published reports, the classifier diagnosed cytomegalovirus status with high specificity and sensitivity. Most sequenced TCRs were rare (though some public TCRs occurred in many donors).

Details on this clone: Its antigen is not known.

The PCR was carried out with 60 Vbeta primers and 13 Jbeta primers. TCRdb's table, derived via immunoSEQ multiplex PCR, lists solely in-frame clones and lacks some. The listing records some 120,000 clones. Germline values: CDR1 LNHNV, CDR2 YYDKDF (reference sequence). With 0 bases clipped from V and 5 bases from J, the junction kept 5 bases outside the gene matches. This CDR3 has 15 amino acids. This receptor was obtained from a woman between 55 and 75 years old in good health and CMV-seronegative. V and J are TRBV15 and TRBJ2-7; 9 nucleotides align to TRBD2. The source material was PBMCs. CDR3 in DNA: TGTGCCACCAGCAGAGATGGGATAGCGGGAGACGAGCAGTACTTC. It is translated as CATSRDGIAGDEQYF.